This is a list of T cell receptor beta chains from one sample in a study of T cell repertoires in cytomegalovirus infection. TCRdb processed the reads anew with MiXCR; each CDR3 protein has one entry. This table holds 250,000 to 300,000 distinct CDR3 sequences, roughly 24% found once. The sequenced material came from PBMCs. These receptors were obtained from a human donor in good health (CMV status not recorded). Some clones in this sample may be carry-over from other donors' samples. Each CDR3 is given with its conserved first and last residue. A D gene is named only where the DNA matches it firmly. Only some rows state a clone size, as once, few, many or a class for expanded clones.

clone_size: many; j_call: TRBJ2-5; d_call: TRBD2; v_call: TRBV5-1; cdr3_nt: TGCGCCAGCAGTCCCCTAAAAGTTGGGGGGGACCGTCAAGAGACCCAGTACTTC; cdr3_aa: CASSPLKVGGDRQETQYF
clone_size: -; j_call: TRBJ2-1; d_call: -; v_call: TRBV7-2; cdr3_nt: TGTGCCAGCAGCCCCCGGACGGCCAGGAATGAGCAGTTCTTC; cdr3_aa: CASSPRTARNEQFF
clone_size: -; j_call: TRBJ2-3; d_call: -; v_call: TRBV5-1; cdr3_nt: TGCGCCAGCAGCTTGCTGGGAGCCAGCGCGGATACGCAGTATTTT; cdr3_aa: CASSLLGASADTQYF
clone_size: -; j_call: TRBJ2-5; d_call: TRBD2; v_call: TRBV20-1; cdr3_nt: TGCTCCCGGAGGCTAGCGGGAGTTCAAGAGACCCAGTACTTC; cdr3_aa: CSRRLAGVQETQYF
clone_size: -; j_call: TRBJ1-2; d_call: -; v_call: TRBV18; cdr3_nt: TGTGCCAGCTCCTCCGCCGGACAAGCCTATGGCTACACCTTC; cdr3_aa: CASSSAGQAYGYTF
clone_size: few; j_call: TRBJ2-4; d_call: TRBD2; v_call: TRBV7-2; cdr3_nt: TGTGCCAGCAGCTTAATCGGCGGGAGTGGCATTCAGTACTTC; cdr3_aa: CASSLIGGSGIQYF
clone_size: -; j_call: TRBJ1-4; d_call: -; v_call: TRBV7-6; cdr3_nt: TGTGCCAGCAGCTGGGGACCCCCGAAGGGTGAAAAACTGTTTTTT; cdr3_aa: CASSWGPPKGEKLFF
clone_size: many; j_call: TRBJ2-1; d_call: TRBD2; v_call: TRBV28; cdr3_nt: TGTGCCAGCAGTTTAGATATACCGGGGGGGTCCTACAATGAGCAGTTCTTC; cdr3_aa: CASSLDIPGGSYNEQFF
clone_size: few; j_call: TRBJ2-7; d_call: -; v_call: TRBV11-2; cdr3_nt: TGTGCCAGCAGCTTTACCCAGAGCTCCTACGAGCAGTACTTC; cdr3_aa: CASSFTQSSYEQYF
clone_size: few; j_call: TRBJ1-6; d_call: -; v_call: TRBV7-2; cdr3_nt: TGTGCCAGCAGCTCTGACGGCGGGGGGCGGTCACCCCTCCACTTT; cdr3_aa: CASSSDGGGRSPLHF
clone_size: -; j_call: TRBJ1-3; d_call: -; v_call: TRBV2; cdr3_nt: TGTGCCAGTCAGACCTACTCTGGAAACACCATATATTTT; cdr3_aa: CASQTYSGNTIYF
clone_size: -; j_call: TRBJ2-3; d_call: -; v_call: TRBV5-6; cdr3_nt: TGTGCCAGCAGCCCGGGACATGGCACAGATACGCAGTATTTT; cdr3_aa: CASSPGHGTDTQYF
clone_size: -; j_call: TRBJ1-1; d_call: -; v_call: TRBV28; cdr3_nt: TGTGCCAGCAGTTTATTGGGTGGGTCCGCTGAAGCTTTCTTT; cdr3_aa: CASSLLGGSAEAFF
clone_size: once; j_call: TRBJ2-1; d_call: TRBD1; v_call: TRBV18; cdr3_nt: TGTGCCAGCCAAACCTCCGGGACAGGGGCCTACAATGAGCAGTTCTTC; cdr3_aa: CASQTSGTGAYNEQFF
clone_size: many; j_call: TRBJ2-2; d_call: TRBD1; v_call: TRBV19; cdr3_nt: TGTGCCAGTAGTCCACGACAGGGGGCGATCGCCGGGGAGCTGTTTTTT; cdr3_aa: CASSPRQGAIAGELFF